A single sample gave rise to the 5 T cell receptor beta chains below, sequenced in a study of blood T cell repertoires in COVID-19. This table comes from immunoSEQ multiplex PCR, and its TCRdb copy is limited to in-frame clones, with some not included. The table has more than 60,000 clones, less than 85% seen once; the top ten hold just over 2.5%. The sequencing input was peripheral blood. The receptors shown here come from a human donor with acute or convalescent COVID-19. The donor label of this sample is uncertain.

The chain has TRBV24-1 and TRBJ2-5, with a possible D match to TRBD2 (5 bases). The CDR3 is 13 amino acids. Germline lookup yields CDR1 KGHDR and CDR2 SFDVKD. With 4 bases removed from V and 1 base from J, the gap between germline ends came to 6 bases. The CDR3: CATSESGQETQYF. The CDR3 nucleotides read TGTGCCACCAGTGAAAGCGGCCAAGAGACCCAGTACTTC.

The chain is built from TRBV30 and TRBJ1-5; 9 bases map to TRBD1. The CDR3 runs to 14 residues. Germline CDR1 reads GTSNPN; CDR2 reads SVGIG (reference sequence). Trimming removed 3 bases from V and 6 bases from J; junction bases left unmatched: 6. The CDR3 here is CAWSPGQGRQPQHF. DNA of the CDR3: TGTGCCTGGAGCCCGGGACAGGGTCGTCAGCCCCAGCATTTT.

The J gene is TRBJ1-2, the V gene TRBV6-5; 8 bases agree with TRBD1. Germline CDR1 is MNHEY and CDR2 is SVGAGI. The J segment lost 7 bases and the V segment lost 2 bases, leaving 3 bases of the junction unmatched. The length of the CDR3 is 13 residues. The CDR3 spells CASSYLDRGGYTF. The DNA of the CDR3 is TGTGCCAGCAGTTACCTCGACAGGGGTGGCTACACCTTC.

The chain uses TRBV29-1 and TRBJ2-1; tentative D call: TRBD2 (5 bases). This CDR3 is 12 amino acids long. Germline V gene lookup returns CDR1 SQVTM and CDR2 ANQGSEA. The ends were cut back, 2 bases at V and 12 bases at J, with 14 bases in the middle. Written as DNA, the CDR3 is TGCAGCGTTGAAAGCCCACTAGGTTGGCAGTTCTTC. Its translation is CSVESPLGWQFF.

This chain links TRBV19 with TRBJ1-2, with unresolved D. The CDR3 is made up of 13 amino acids. Germline CDR1 is LNHDA and CDR2 is SQIVND (reference sequence). The ends were cut back, 4 bases at V and 8 bases at J, with 14 bases in the middle. CDR3 residues: CASSKEPGGGYTF. CDR3 bases: TGTGCCAGTAGTAAAGAACCGGGAGGAGGCTACACCTTC.